A selection of T cell receptor beta chains follows, all from one sample in a study of regulatory T cells in long-lasting Graves disease. From the multiplex PCR reads, TCRdb called clonotypes with MiXCR, one entry per CDR3 protein. This table has 390,000 or so distinct CDR3 sequences, roughly 24% appearing once. Specimen: peripheral blood mononuclear cells (PBMCs), collected when the disease was refractory, from a patient treated with antithyroid drugs. The origin of the receptors is a woman between 40 and 55 years old with Graves disease. CDR3s include the opening cysteine and the closing phenylalanine or tryptophan. D genes are given only for firm matches. For some rows the clone size is stated as once, few or many, or as a class when expanded; others skip it.

clone_size	v_call	d_call	j_call	cdr3_aa	cdr3_nt
.	TRBV6-2/TRBV6-3	TRBD1	TRBJ1-2	CASTETGEDYGYTF	TGTGCCAGCACCGAGACAGGGGAAGACTATGGCTACACCTTC
.	TRBV19	.	TRBJ2-1	CASRPRWDVYNEQFF	TGTGCCAGTAGACCTAGATGGGACGTCTACAATGAGCAGTTCTTC
few	TRBV7-6	.	TRBJ1-6	CASSLEQGWDSPLHF	TGTGCCAGCAGCTTAGAGCAGGGATGGGATTCACCCCTCCACTTT
many	TRBV28	.	TRBJ2-5	CASSLGVRQAETQYF	TGTGCCAGCAGTTTAGGAGTCCGACAGGCAGAGACCCAGTACTTC
many	TRBV6-2/TRBV6-3	.	TRBJ2-7	CASSKTGLDEQYF	TGTGCCAGCAGTAAAACAGGGCTTGACGAGCAGTACTTC
many	TRBV6-1	.	TRBJ1-2	CASSSTTGNYGYTF	TGTGCCAGCAGCTCCACGACAGGAAACTATGGCTACACCTTC
.	TRBV15	TRBD2	TRBJ2-3	CATSASGSYKDMQYF	TGTGCCACCAGTGCTAGCGGGAGTTATAAAGATATGCAGTATTTT
many	TRBV11-2	.	TRBJ2-6	CASSLNVGLSSGANVLTF	TGTGCCAGCAGCTTAAATGTCGGCCTGAGCTCTGGGGCCAACGTCCTGACTTTC
few	TRBV5-5	.	TRBJ2-7	CASSLDVTDYEQYF	TGTGCCAGCAGCTTGGATGTGACAGACTACGAGCAGTACTTC
.	TRBV7-9	TRBD2	TRBJ2-7	CASSLGGLAGHEQYF	TGTGCCAGCAGCTTAGGGGGACTAGCGGGTCACGAGCAGTACTTC
many	TRBV12-3/TRBV12-4	.	TRBJ2-2	CASSTGNTGELFF	TGTGCCAGCAGTACGGGGAACACCGGGGAGCTGTTTTTT
few	TRBV20-1	.	TRBJ2-7	CSAQGELDRYF	TGCAGTGCTCAAGGAGAACTAGATCGGTACTTC
.	TRBV5-1	.	TRBJ2-7	CASSDNRVTYEQHF	TGCGCCAGCAGCGATAACAGGGTAACCTACGAGCAGCACTTC
once	TRBV4-2	.	TRBJ1-6	CASSQDIFWSSYNSPLHF	TGTGCCAGCAGCCAAGATATCTTCTGGAGCTCCTATAATTCACCCCTCCACTTT
once	TRBV29-1	.	TRBJ2-1	CSVQNRGQYNEQFF	TGCAGCGTACAAAATCGCGGACAGTACAATGAGCAGTTCTTC
many	TRBV20-1	.	TRBJ2-5	CSARDWGQETQYF	TGCAGTGCTAGAGATTGGGGCCAAGAGACCCAGTACTTC
.	TRBV6-5	TRBD1	TRBJ1-6	CASSYSIGDRARSLHF	TGTGCCAGCAGTTACTCGATCGGAGACAGGGCCCGGTCCCTCCACTTT
many	TRBV6-1	.	TRBJ1-1	CASSPPGGGFEAFF	TGTGCCAGCAGTCCACCCGGAGGGGGATTTGAAGCTTTCTTT
.	TRBV7-6	.	TRBJ2-1	CASSLAGKQFF	TGTGCCAGCAGCTTAGCGGGGAAGCAGTTCTTC
few	TRBV9	.	TRBJ2-2	CASSSNLGGGNTGELFF	TGTGCCAGCAGCTCCAATCTGGGAGGCGGAAACACCGGGGAGCTGTTTTTT
.	TRBV4-2	TRBD2	TRBJ2-7	CASSQMSSGRAVYEQYF	TGTGCCAGCAGCCAAATGTCTAGCGGGAGGGCCGTCTACGAGCAGTACTTC
many	TRBV28	.	TRBJ1-1	CASRGGSRNTEAFF	TGTGCCTCCCGGGGAGGGTCGAGGAACACTGAAGCTTTCTTT
many	TRBV14	.	TRBJ2-7	CASSQGRGYEQYF	TGTGCCAGCAGCCAAGGCAGAGGCTACGAGCAGTACTTC
many	TRBV11-2	TRBD2	TRBJ2-5	CASSAGTSGSGETQYF	TGTGCCAGCAGCGCGGGGACTAGCGGGAGTGGGGAGACCCAGTACTTC
.	TRBV2	.	TRBJ2-1	CASSRPGLSSYNEQFF	TGTGCCAGCAGCCGACCGGGACTGTCATCCTACAATGAGCAGTTCTTC
.	TRBV10-2	TRBD2	TRBJ2-7	CASRVRLAGAGEQYF	TGCGCCAGCAGGGTTAGACTAGCGGGGGCTGGCGAGCAGTACTTC
many	TRBV11-2	.	TRBJ2-2	CASSLNRDTGELFF	TGTGCCAGCAGTTTAAACAGGGACACCGGGGAGCTGTTTTTT
many	TRBV29-1	.	TRBJ1-1	CSVPTAGPEAFF	TGCAGCGTTCCAACCGCTGGTCCTGAAGCTTTCTTT
.	TRBV3-1	.	TRBJ1-3	CASSRGGGSGNTIYF	TGTGCCAGCAGCCGAGGGGGAGGCTCTGGAAACACCATATATTTT
.	TRBV18	TRBD1	TRBJ1-2	CASSPDRQGNGYTF	TGTGCCAGCTCACCAGACCGACAGGGTAATGGCTACACCTTC
many	TRBV28	.	TRBJ1-5	CASSLRGYYSNQPQHF	TGTGCCAGCAGTTTACGGGGGTACTATAGCAATCAGCCCCAGCATTTT
.	TRBV5-4	.	TRBJ1-2	CASSKDSNYGYTF	TGTGCCAGCAGTAAGGACAGTAACTATGGCTACACCTTC
many	TRBV28	.	TRBJ1-2	CASSFNRNLHGYTF	TGTGCCAGCAGTTTTAATCGGAACCTCCATGGCTACACCTTC
.	TRBV7-2	TRBD1	TRBJ2-7	CASSRYGTGPSYEQYF	TGTGCCAGCAGCCGATATGGGACAGGGCCCTCCTACGAGCAGTACTTC
.	TRBV12-3/TRBV12-4	.	TRBJ2-7	CASRLTGVSYEQYF	TGTGCCAGCAGGTTAACGGGAGTCTCCTACGAGCAGTACTTC
many	TRBV7-2	.	TRBJ2-5	CASSTGPPEETQYF	TGTGCCAGCAGCACGGGACCACCCGAAGAGACCCAGTACTTC
.	TRBV11-2	TRBD2	TRBJ2-1	CASSLGSGVYNEQFF	TGTGCCAGCAGCTTAGGTAGCGGGGTCTACAATGAGCAGTTCTTC
.	TRBV11-3	.	TRBJ2-3	CASSLGHGNADTQYF	TGTGCCAGCAGCTTAGGCCATGGAAACGCAGATACGCAGTATTTT
.	TRBV6-5	.	TRBJ2-7	CASSYGGSWGPYEQYF	TGTGCCAGCAGTTACGGGGGCTCCTGGGGGCCCTACGAGCAGTACTTC
.	TRBV27	.	TRBJ1-5	CASSPRKNGADQPQHF	TGTGCCAGCAGTCCGAGGAAAAATGGGGCGGATCAGCCCCAGCATTTT
.	TRBV28	TRBD2	TRBJ2-7	CASSRTSGSEQYF	TGTGCCAGCAGCCGGACTAGCGGGAGCGAGCAGTACTTC
many	TRBV15	TRBD1	TRBJ2-7	CATSSLGQKDYEQYF	TGTGCCACCAGCTCCCTGGGACAGAAGGACTACGAGCAGTACTTC
few	TRBV9	TRBD1	TRBJ1-6	CASSAGTGLSPLHF	TGTGCCAGCAGCGCCGGGACAGGCTTGTCACCCCTCCACTTT
.	TRBV19	TRBD1	TRBJ1-1	CASSSYRGPRAEAFF	TGTGCCAGTAGTTCGTACAGGGGTCCTCGCGCTGAAGCTTTCTTT
many	TRBV2	TRBD1	TRBJ2-7	CASRRQGRVYEQYF	TGTGCCAGCAGGCGACAGGGGAGAGTCTACGAGCAGTACTTC
.	TRBV28	TRBD2	TRBJ2-7	CASSTWDYLQQYF	TGTGCCAGCAGTACCTGGGACTACCTACAGCAGTACTTC
few	TRBV4-2	.	TRBJ2-5	CASSPADGRAETQYF	TGTGCCAGCAGCCCGGCGGACGGACGTGCGGAGACCCAGTACTTC
few	TRBV20-1	.	TRBJ2-7	CSAKEGEVVHEQYF	TGCAGTGCTAAAGAGGGGGAAGTTGTCCACGAGCAGTACTTC
few	TRBV20-1	.	TRBJ2-3	CSAIPNTDTQYF	TGCAGTGCTATTCCTAACACAGATACGCAGTATTTT
few	TRBV7-2	TRBD2	TRBJ2-1	CASSPKGLAGGNNEQFF	TGTGCCAGCAGCCCAAAGGGACTAGCGGGAGGAAACAATGAGCAGTTCTTC
.	TRBV7-8	TRBD1	TRBJ1-3	CASSSSLQGAGNTIYF	TGTGCCAGCAGCTCATCCCTACAGGGGGCTGGAAACACCATATATTTT
.	TRBV2	.	TRBJ2-5	CACRGEMKETQYF	TGTGCCTGCAGGGGGGAGATGAAAGAGACCCAGTACTTC
.	TRBV28	.	TRBJ2-4	CASSLTKNIQYF	TGTGCCAGCAGTTTAACCAAAAACATTCAGTACTTC
.	TRBV6-5	.	TRBJ1-1	CASSYSTESEAFF	TGTGCCAGCAGTTACTCGACTGAGTCTGAAGCTTTCTTT
few	TRBV6-1	.	TRBJ1-1	CASTRSGRTEAFF	TGTGCCAGCACACGATCCGGGAGGACTGAAGCTTTCTTT
many	TRBV29-1	TRBD2	TRBJ2-7	CSVEIGLAGETEQYF	TGCAGCGTTGAAATCGGACTAGCGGGAGAGACCGAGCAGTACTTC
.	TRBV3-1	.	TRBJ2-7	CASSPPGQGTSYEQYF	TGTGCCAGCAGCCCGCCGGGGCAGGGGACATCCTACGAGCAGTACTTC
few	TRBV3-1	TRBD2	TRBJ2-5	CASSPPWTSGEETQYF	TGTGCCAGCAGCCCCCCATGGACTAGCGGGGAAGAGACCCAGTACTTC
many	TRBV29-1	.	TRBJ2-7	CSVGRGHEQYF	TGCAGCGTTGGAAGGGGACACGAGCAGTACTTC